Below are 16 T cell receptor beta chains sequenced from a single sample in a study of cytomegalovirus exposure and HLA in healthy donors (dated by TCRdb to about 2017). Libraries were made using the immunoSEQ multiplex PCR assay. For the multiplex PCR, a mixture combining 60 forward primers for TCR Vbeta segments and 13 reverse primers for TCR Jbeta segments was used. TCRdb re-hosts the immuneACCESS table, in-frame sequences only. Its copies lack some clones; in the studies checked, an unresolved V gene accounts for under half of them, and the cause for the rest is not known. This sample has fewer than 110,000 clones in its table, and 75% of those were observed once. Together, the top ten hold roughly 10% of the sample. Sequenced material: PBMCs. These receptors were collected from a man in his fifties or sixties in good health and CMV-seronegative.

The chain couples TRBV5-1 to TRBJ1-6; 10 positions match TRBD1. The length of the CDR3 is 17 residues. Trimming cost V 0 bases and J 10 bases; bases outside gene matches: 10. CDR1 SGHRS and CDR2 YFSETQ come from the germline V gene. In DNA form, the CDR3 reads TGCGCCAGCAGCTTGGAACCGGGACAGGGGATCGGCTCACCCCTCCACTTT. Translated, it gives CASSLEPGQGIGSPLHF.

The chain carries TRBV4-3 and TRBJ2-3; 8 bases are shared with TRBD1. The CDR3 totals 15 residues. Germline V lookup: CDR1 LGHNA, CDR2 YSLEER. The V and J ends lost 1 base and 7 bases, in that order; junction bases with no gene match: 7. The CDR3 loop reads CASSQGWQGANTQYF. The CDR3 DNA is TGCGCCAGCAGCCAAGGGTGGCAGGGGGCGAATACGCAGTATTTT.

The V call is TRBV2, the J call TRBJ2-5, with D maybe TRBD1 (5 bases). CDR1 is SNHLY and CDR2 is FYNNEI in the germline V gene. The CDR3 has 12 residues. Trimming shortened V by 6 bases and J by 12 bases, and 17 bases separated the two germline ends. CDR3 sequence: CASRARTTYEYF. The CDR3 DNA reads TGTGCCAGCAGAGCTCGGACAACCTACGAGTACTTC. Complete variable domain (other parts from reference TRBV2 and TRBJ2-5): EPEVTQTPSHQVTQMGQEVILRCVPISNHLYFYWYRQILGQKVEFLVSFYNNEISEKSEIFDDQFSVERPDGSNFTLKIRSTKLEDSAMYFCASRARTTYEYFGPGTRLLVL.

V usage is TRBV7-3 and J usage is TRBJ2-3; D possibly corresponds to TRBD1 (6 bases). Looked up from germline, CDR1 is SGHTA and CDR2 is FQGTGA. There are 16 residues in the CDR3. Trimming cost V 1 base and J 2 bases, with 13 bases left between them. This CDR3 reads CASSLSAGTITDTQYF. DNA of the CDR3: TGTGCCAGCAGCTTAAGTGCCGGGACAATCACAGATACGCAGTATTTT.

The CDR3, as DNA: TGTGCCAGCAGTCCTCCACTAGGAACAAAGACCCAGTACTTC. Its protein is CASSPPLGTKTQYF. The chain recombines TRBV6-5 with TRBJ2-5; the D gene is possibly TRBD2 (5 bases). CDR3 size: 14 residues. Germline loops: CDR1 MNHEY, CDR2 SVGAGI. Trimming shortened V by 5 bases and J by 6 bases, and 16 bases separated the two germline ends.

This chain joins TRBV11-3 and TRBJ2-5; 10 bases map to TRBD1. Trimming cost V 1 base and J 9 bases; bases outside gene matches: 8. The CDR3 is made up of 15 amino acids. Germline V lookup: CDR1 SGHNT, CDR2 YENEEA. DNA for the CDR3: TGTGCCAGCAGCTTAGGAAGGGGACAGGGGAGTCCCCAGTACTTC. Its protein is CASSLGRGQGSPQYF.

CDR3 residues: CAFNGGQTSTDTQYF. CDR3 sequence (DNA): TGTGCCTTCAACGGGGGGCAAACTAGCACAGATACGCAGTATTTT. The chain carries TRBV7-9 and TRBJ2-3; D perhaps matches TRBD2 (7 bases). The CDR3 is made up of 15 amino acids. Germline assignment: CDR1 SEHNR and CDR2 FQNEAQ (reference sequence). V lost 11 bases and J 0 bases, leaving 18 bases between the germline ends. Filled out from reference TRBV7-9 and TRBJ2-3, the complete variable domain reads DTGVSQNPRHKITKRGQNVTFRCDPISEHNRLYWYRQTLGQGPEFLTYFQNEAQLEKSRLLSDRFSAERPKGSFSTLEIQRTEQGDSAMYLCAFNGGQTSTDTQYFGPGTRLTVL.

This clone was counted between two and nine times. This chain connects TRBV7-6 to TRBJ2-2; 10 bases line up with TRBD1. V shed 5 bases and J 2 bases; nucleotides not matched to a gene: 5. The CDR3 sequence is 16 residues long. Germline V gene sequence: CDR1 SGHVS, CDR2 FNYEAQ. The CDR3 sequence is CASSPGQGINTGELFF. CDR3 nucleotide sequence: TGTGCCAGCAGCCCGGGACAGGGGATAAACACCGGGGAGCTGTTTTTT. The whole variable domain, filled in from reference TRBV7-6 and TRBJ2-2, reads GAGVSQSPRYKVTKRGQDVALRCDPISGHVSLYWYRQALGQGPEFLTYFNYEAQQDKSGLPNDRFSAERPEGSISTLTIQRTEQRDSAMYRCASSPGQGINTGELFFGEGSRLTVL.

This rearrangement joins TRBV28 to TRBJ1-5; the match to TRBD1 covers 7 bases. The CDR3 sequence is 15 residues long. The germline CDR1 and CDR2 sequences are MDHEN and SYDVKM. Germline trimming cut 8 bases from V and 0 bases from J; bases unmatched to any gene: 7. The CDR3: CASGTGDHSNQPQHF. Written as DNA, the CDR3 is TGTGCCAGCGGAACAGGGGACCATAGCAATCAGCCCCAGCATTTT. Using reference TRBV28 and TRBJ1-5 for the parts outside the CDR3, the full variable domain is DVKVTQSSRYLVKRTGEKVFLECVQDMDHENMFWYRQDPGLGLRLIYFSYDVKMKEKGDIPEGYSVSREKKERFSLILESASTNQTSMYLCASGTGDHSNQPQHFGDGTRLSIL.

The chain combines TRBV25-1 with TRBJ1-5; TRBD1 might be the D (6 bases). In germline, CDR1 is MGHDK, CDR2 SYGVNS. The CDR3 is 15 amino acids. Deletions cut 2 bases from V and 2 bases from J, with 10 bases between. CDR3 DNA: TGTGCCAGCAGTGAAGGGGGCCGGGGCAATCAGCCCCAGCATTTT. Protein sequence: CASSEGGRGNQPQHF. Combining the CDR3 with reference TRBV25-1 and TRBJ1-5 gives the whole variable domain EADIYQTPRYLVIGTGKKITLECSQTMGHDKMYWYQQDPGMELHLIHYSYGVNSTEKGDLSSESTVSRIRTEHFPLTLESARPSHTSQYLCASSEGGRGNQPQHFGDGTRLSIL.

This clone was seen just once. V gene TRBV5-1 combines with J gene TRBJ2-7; weak D call: TRBD1 (5 bases). V shed 4 bases and J shed 2 bases, with 10 bases lying between them. The CDR3 extends over 13 amino acids. Germline V gene lookup returns CDR1 SGHRS and CDR2 YFSETQ. CDR3 nucleotide sequence: TGCGCCAGCAGCCTCCAAGGGGCCTACGAGCAGTACTTC. Its protein is CASSLQGAYEQYF.

This chain uses TRBV5-1 with TRBJ2-1, with 11 bases aligning to TRBD1. Germline assignment: CDR1 SGHRS and CDR2 YFSETQ. The CDR3 has 15 amino acids. V trimming: 4 bases; J trimming: 8 bases; junction bases outside the gene matches: 8. The CDR3 sequence: CASSPGQGVLDEQFF. CDR3 nucleotides: TGCGCCAGCAGCCCGGGACAGGGGGTTCTCGATGAGCAGTTCTTC.

The rearrangement links TRBV4-1 to TRBJ1-2, with a possible D match to TRBD1 (6 bases). The CDR3 totals 16 residues. V lost 0 bases, J lost 4 bases, and 15 bases lay in between. The germline V gene encodes CDR1 MGHRA and CDR2 YSYEKL. The CDR3 loop reads CASSQDPQTGPYGYTF. The DNA of the CDR3 is TGCGCCAGCAGCCAAGACCCGCAGACAGGACCCTATGGCTACACCTTC.

The chain has TRBV30 and TRBJ2-1; 8 nucleotides align to TRBD2. CDR1 and CDR2 from the germline V gene are GTSNPN and SVGIG (reference sequence). The CDR3 has 13 amino acids. The V gene end was trimmed by 4 bases and the J gene end by 7 bases; junction bases not matched to a gene: 6. The CDR3 DNA sequence: TGTGCCTGGAACCCGGGAGGGGGGAATGAGCAGTTCTTC. Protein product: CAWNPGGGNEQFF.

The gene calls are TRBV28 and TRBJ1-4; 9 nucleotides match TRBD1. V lost 5 bases and J lost 8; bases outside the gene matches: 9. From germline, CDR1 is MDHEN and CDR2 SYDVKM. The CDR3 length is 15 residues. CDR3 coding DNA: TGTGCCAGCAGTCCGTGGACAGGGGAAGAAGAAAAACTGTTTTTT. As protein: CASSPWTGEEEKLFF. The whole variable domain, filled in from reference TRBV28 and TRBJ1-4, reads DVKVTQSSRYLVKRTGEKVFLECVQDMDHENMFWYRQDPGLGLRLIYFSYDVKMKEKGDIPEGYSVSREKKERFSLILESASTNQTSMYLCASSPWTGEEEKLFFGSGTQLSVL.

This clone was recorded only once. Written as DNA, the CDR3 is TGTGCCACCGGGACTAGCGGGAGTTCAGATACGCAGTATTTT. This gives the protein CATGTSGSSDTQYF. This chain joins TRBV19 and TRBJ2-3; 14 bases are a match to TRBD2. The CDR3 consists of 14 residues. CDR1 and CDR2 (germline): LNHDA, SQIVND (reference sequence). With V trimmed by 10 bases and J by 4 bases, 4 bases remained unmatched.